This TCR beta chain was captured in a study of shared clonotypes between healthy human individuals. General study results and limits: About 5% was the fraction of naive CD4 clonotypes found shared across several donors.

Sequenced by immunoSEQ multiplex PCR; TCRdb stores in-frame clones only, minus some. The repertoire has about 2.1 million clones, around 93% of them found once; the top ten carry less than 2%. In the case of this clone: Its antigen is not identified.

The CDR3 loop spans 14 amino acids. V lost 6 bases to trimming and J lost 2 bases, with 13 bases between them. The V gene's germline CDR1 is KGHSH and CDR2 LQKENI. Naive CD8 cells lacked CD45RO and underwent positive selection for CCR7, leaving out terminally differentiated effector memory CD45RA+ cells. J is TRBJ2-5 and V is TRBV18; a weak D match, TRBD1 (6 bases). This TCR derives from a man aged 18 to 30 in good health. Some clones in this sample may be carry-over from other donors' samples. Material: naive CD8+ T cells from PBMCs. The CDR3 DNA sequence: TGTGCCAGCTCCCCAAGGACAGCTCAAGAGACCCAGTACTTC. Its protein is CASSPRTAQETQYF.